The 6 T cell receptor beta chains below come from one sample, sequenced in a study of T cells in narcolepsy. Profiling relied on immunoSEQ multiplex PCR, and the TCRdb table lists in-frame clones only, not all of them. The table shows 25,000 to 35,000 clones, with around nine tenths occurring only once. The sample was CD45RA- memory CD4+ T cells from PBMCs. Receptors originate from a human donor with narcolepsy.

The CDR3 sequence: CASSPGAGGVYGYTF. The CDR3 region has the DNA TGTGCCAGCAGCCCCGGGGCAGGGGGCGTTTATGGCTACACCTTC. J is TRBJ1-2 and V is TRBV5-6; TRBD1 matches at 8 bases. This CDR3 is 15 amino acids long. With 4 bases clipped from V and 5 bases from J, the junction kept 10 bases outside the gene matches. From germline, CDR1 is SGHDT and CDR2 YYEEEE.

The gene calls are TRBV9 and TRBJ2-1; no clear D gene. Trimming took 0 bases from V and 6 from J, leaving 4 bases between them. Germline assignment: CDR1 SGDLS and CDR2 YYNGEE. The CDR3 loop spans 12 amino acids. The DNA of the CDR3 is TGTGCCAGCAGCGTAGGACTCAATGAGCAGTTCTTC. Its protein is CASSVGLNEQFF.

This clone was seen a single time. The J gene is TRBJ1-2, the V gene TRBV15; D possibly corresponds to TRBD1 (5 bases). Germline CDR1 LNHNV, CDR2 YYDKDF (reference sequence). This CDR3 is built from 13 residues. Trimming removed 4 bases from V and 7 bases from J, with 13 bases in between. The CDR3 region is CATSMDQGSGYTF. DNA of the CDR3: TGTGCCACCAGCATGGATCAGGGAAGTGGCTACACCTTC.

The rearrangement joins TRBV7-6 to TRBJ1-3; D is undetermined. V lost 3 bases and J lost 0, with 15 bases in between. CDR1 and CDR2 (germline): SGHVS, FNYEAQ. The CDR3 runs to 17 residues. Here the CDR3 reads CASSLNEGSASGNTIYF. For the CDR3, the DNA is TGTGCCAGCAGCTTGAATGAAGGTTCGGCCTCTGGAAACACCATATATTTT.

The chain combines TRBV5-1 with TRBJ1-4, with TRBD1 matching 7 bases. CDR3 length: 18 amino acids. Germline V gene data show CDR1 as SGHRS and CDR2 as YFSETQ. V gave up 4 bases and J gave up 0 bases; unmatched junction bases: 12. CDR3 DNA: TGCGCCAGCAGCCAGAGTCCGACAGGGCGGGCAACTAATGAAAAACTGTTTTTT. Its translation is CASSQSPTGRATNEKLFF.

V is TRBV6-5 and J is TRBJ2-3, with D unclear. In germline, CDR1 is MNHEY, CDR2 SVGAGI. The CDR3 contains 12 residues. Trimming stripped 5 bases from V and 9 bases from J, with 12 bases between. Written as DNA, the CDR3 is TGTGCCAGCAGTAATCCATCCGACACGCAGTATTTT. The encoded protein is CASSNPSDTQYF.